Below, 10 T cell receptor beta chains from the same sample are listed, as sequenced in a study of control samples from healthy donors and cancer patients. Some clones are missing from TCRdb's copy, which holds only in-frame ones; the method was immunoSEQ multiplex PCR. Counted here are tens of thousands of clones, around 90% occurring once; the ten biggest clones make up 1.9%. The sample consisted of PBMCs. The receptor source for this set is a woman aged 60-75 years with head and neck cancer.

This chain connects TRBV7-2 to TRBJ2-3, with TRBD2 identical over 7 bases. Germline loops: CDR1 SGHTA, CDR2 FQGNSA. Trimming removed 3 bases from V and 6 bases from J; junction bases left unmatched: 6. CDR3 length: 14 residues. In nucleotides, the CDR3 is TGTGCCAGCAGCTTTAGGCGGGAGTCTGATACGCAGTATTTT. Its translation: CASSFRRESDTQYF. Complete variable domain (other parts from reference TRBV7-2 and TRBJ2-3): GAGVSQSPSNKVTEKGKDVELRCDPISGHTALYWYRQSLGQGLEFLIYFQGNSAPDKSGLPSDRFSAERTGGSVSTLTIQRTQQEDSAVYLCASSFRRESDTQYFGPGTRLTVL.

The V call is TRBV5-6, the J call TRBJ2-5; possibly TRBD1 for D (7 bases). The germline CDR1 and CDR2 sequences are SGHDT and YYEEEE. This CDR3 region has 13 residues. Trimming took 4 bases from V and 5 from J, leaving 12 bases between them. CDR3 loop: CASSQGGWETQYF. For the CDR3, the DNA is TGTGCCAGCAGCCAGGGGGGTTGGGAGACCCAGTACTTC.

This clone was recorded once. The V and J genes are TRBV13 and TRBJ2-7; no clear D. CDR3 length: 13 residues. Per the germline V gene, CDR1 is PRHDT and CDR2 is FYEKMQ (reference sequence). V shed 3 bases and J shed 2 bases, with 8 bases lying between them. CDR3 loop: CASSLKFPYEQYF. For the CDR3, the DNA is TGTGCCAGCAGCTTGAAGTTCCCCTACGAGCAGTACTTC.

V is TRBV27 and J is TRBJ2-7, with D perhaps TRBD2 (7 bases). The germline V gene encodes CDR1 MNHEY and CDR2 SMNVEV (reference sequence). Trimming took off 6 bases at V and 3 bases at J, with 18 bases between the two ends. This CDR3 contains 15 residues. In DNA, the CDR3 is TGTGCCAGCAGCCTTGAGGGGGGGGGAGGCTACGAGCAGTACTTC. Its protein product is CASSLEGGGGYEQYF.

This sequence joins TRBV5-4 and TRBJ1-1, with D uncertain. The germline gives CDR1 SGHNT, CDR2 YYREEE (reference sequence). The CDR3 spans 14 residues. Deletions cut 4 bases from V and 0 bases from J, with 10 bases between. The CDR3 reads CASSQDGMNTEAFF. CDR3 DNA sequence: TGTGCCAGCAGCCAAGACGGGATGAACACTGAAGCTTTCTTT.

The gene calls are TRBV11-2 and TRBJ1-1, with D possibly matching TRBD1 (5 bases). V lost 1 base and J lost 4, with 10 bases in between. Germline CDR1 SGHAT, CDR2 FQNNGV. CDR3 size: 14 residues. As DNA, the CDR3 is TGTGCCAGCAGCTTAGGTATGGGGGTCACTGAAGCTTTCTTT. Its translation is CASSLGMGVTEAFF.

The CDR3 loop reads CASSVVPQNTEAFF. The CDR3 DNA follows: TGTGCCAGCAGCGTAGTTCCACAAAACACTGAAGCTTTCTTT. The J gene is TRBJ1-1, the V gene TRBV9; no definite D call. The CDR3 runs 14 residues. V lost 0 bases and J 2 bases, leaving 8 bases between the germline ends. Germline V CDR1 and CDR2: SGDLS, YYNGEE. The variable domain in full, completed from reference TRBV9 and TRBJ1-1, reads DSGVTQTPKHLITATGQRVTLRCSPRSGDLSVYWYQQSLDQGLQFLIQYYNGEERAKGNILERFSAQQFPDLHSELNLSSLELGDSALYFCASSVVPQNTEAFFGQGTRLTVV.

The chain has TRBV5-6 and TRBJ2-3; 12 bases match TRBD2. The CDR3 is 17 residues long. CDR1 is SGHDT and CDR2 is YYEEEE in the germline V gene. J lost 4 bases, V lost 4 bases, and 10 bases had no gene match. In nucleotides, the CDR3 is TGTGCCAGCAGCCGCCCTGTTTGGACTAGCGGGGCAGATACGCAGTATTTT. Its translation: CASSRPVWTSGADTQYF.

The CDR3 loop is CASSGTSGSPYEQYF. DNA of the CDR3: TGTGCCAGCAGCGGTACTAGCGGTTCTCCCTACGAGCAGTACTTC. The chain is built from TRBV3-1 (or the pseudogene TRBV3-2) and TRBJ2-7; TRBD2 aligns across 8 bases. The CDR3 sequence is 15 residues long. J lost 2 bases, V lost 5 bases, and 8 bases had no gene match. The germline V gene has CDR1 LGHDT and CDR2 YNNKEL (reference sequence).

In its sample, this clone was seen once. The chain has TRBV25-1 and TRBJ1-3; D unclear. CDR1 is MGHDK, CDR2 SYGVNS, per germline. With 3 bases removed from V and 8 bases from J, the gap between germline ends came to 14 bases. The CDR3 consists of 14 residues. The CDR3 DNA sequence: TGTGCCAGCAGTGATAGGGTGCTGGTGGACACCATATATTTT. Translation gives CASSDRVLVDTIYF.